This TCR beta chain was sequenced for a study of response to subunit inactivated influenza vaccine. Whole-study results and caveats: Authors proposed each seasonal influenza vaccination draws in few new T cells.

This CDR3 is 11 amino acids long. Per germline, CDR1 DFQATT and CDR2 SNEGSKA (reference sequence). The ends were cut back, 5 bases at V and 4 bases at J, with 8 bases in the middle. TCRdb reanalysed the RT-PCR reads using MiXCR and keeps one entry per CDR3 protein. The profile shows about 500,000 distinct CDR3 sequences, over 10% of them singletons. This clonotype was detected ten times or more. Its antigen is as yet unknown. The J gene is TRBJ1-1, the V gene TRBV20-1; D ambiguous. The sequence came from a man aged 50 to 60 who received an inactivated influenza vaccine. Here the sequenced sample was PBMCs from blood, taken roughly 48 days after vaccination. For the CDR3, the DNA is TGCAGTGCTCTCGGATCCACTGAAGCTTTCTTT. This gives the protein CSALGSTEAFF.